Listed below are T cell receptor beta chains from one sample, sequenced in a study of blood T cell repertoires in COVID-19. The repertoire was sequenced with immunoSEQ multiplex PCR; TCRdb's copy has only in-frame clones and lacks some. This sample has approximately 300,000 clones, with 80% to 90% found just once. Sequencing was carried out using peripheral blood. The receptor set was obtained from a woman aged 45 to 65 with acute or convalescent COVID-19. Each CDR3 is given with its conserved first and last residue. The order of the fields is V gene, D gene, J gene, clone size, CDR3 DNA, CDR3 protein. A D gene is named only where the DNA matches it firmly. Some rows mark clone size as missing; the rest say once, few, many or name a class of expanded clone.

>TRBV6-1|NA|TRBJ1-5|NA
TGTGCCAGCAGTGCTAAAAGAGTCGACAGCCGCAATCAGCCCCAGCATTTT
CASSAKRVDSRNQPQHF
>TRBV6-4|NA|TRBJ2-3|NA
TGTGCCAGCAGTGACAGGCCAGGTATGACAGATACGCAGTATTTT
CASSDRPGMTDTQYF
>TRBV30|NA|TRBJ2-7|NA
TGTGCCTGGACTCCCGGGAGCTCCTACGAGCAGTACTTC
CAWTPGSSYEQYF
>TRBV2|NA|TRBJ2-5|NA
TGTGCCAGCAGAACGGACAGTTTACGGGAGACCCAGTACTTC
CASRTDSLRETQYF
>TRBV5-6|NA|TRBJ1-6|NA
TGTGCCAGCAGCCCAGGGTATAATTCACCCCTCCACTTT
CASSPGYNSPLHF
>TRBV30|NA|TRBJ1-5|NA
TGTGCCTGGGCTATACAGGGCAATCAGCCCCAGCATTTT
CAWAIQGNQPQHF
>TRBV6-6|TRBD2|TRBJ2-5|NA
TGTGCCAGCAGTCGAAGGACTAGCGGGGGCGGGCAGACCCAGTACTTC
CASSRRTSGGGQTQYF
>TRBV5-1|NA|TRBJ2-1|NA
TGCGCCAGCCGGACGGCGACAGGACTCTACAATGAGCAGTTCTTC
CASRTATGLYNEQFF
>TRBV3-1/TRBV3-2|TRBD1|TRBJ1-2|NA
TGTGCCAGCAGACCCTCAGGGGGCTCCGGCTACACCTTC
CASRPSGGSGYTF
>TRBV6-5|TRBD1|TRBJ1-6|NA
TGTGCCAGCTCAGGGGGGAATTCACCCCTCCACTTT
CASSGGNSPLHF
>TRBV6-5|TRBD1|TRBJ1-6|NA
TGTGCCAGCAGTTCCCTCGGACAGGGGGAAAATTCACCCCTCCACTTT
CASSSLGQGENSPLHF
>TRBV2|TRBD1|TRBJ1-5|many
TGTGCCAGCAGTGAGGACAGGGGTAATCAGCCCCAGCATTTT
CASSEDRGNQPQHF
>TRBV7-3|TRBD2|TRBJ2-3|NA
TGTGCCAGCAGCTTCGGGAGGGCCGGCACAGATACGCAGTATTTT
CASSFGRAGTDTQYF
>TRBV7-9|NA|TRBJ2-5|NA
TGTGCCAGCAGCTCCACAGGGTCGCGAGAGACCCAGTACTTC
CASSSTGSRETQYF
>TRBV12-3/TRBV12-4|NA|TRBJ2-3|NA
TGTGCCAGCCAGGTTTGGGATACGCAGTATTTT
CASQVWDTQYF
>TRBV6-1|NA|TRBJ2-1|NA
TGTGCCAGCAGTGGAAATACAGGGAGCTCCTACAATGAGCAGTTCTTC
CASSGNTGSSYNEQFF
>TRBV10-3|NA|TRBJ2-3|once
TGTGCCATCAGTGAAATGACAGACACAGATACGCAGTATTTT
CAISEMTDTDTQYF
>TRBV19|NA|TRBJ1-1|NA
TGTGCCAGTACTCCCCCAGACAAGAACACTGAAGCTTTCTTT
CASTPPDKNTEAFF
>TRBV11-1|NA|TRBJ1-2|NA
TGTGCCAGCAGCCCCCCGGGGTCAGGCCCAGGATATGGCTACACCTTC
CASSPPGSGPGYGYTF
>TRBV3-1/TRBV3-2|NA|TRBJ2-3|NA
TGTGCCAGCAGCCAAGATGGCGGGGATACGCAGTATTTT
CASSQDGGDTQYF
>TRBV9|TRBD2|TRBJ2-7|NA
TGTGCCAGCAGCGTAGGTCTAGCGGGGGCCTACGAGCAGTACTTC
CASSVGLAGAYEQYF
>TRBV19|NA|TRBJ2-2|NA
TGTGCCAGTAGTGTACTGGGAGTAAACACCGGGGAGCTGTTTTTT
CASSVLGVNTGELFF
>TRBV9|NA|TRBJ2-3|NA
TGTGCCAGCAGCCCCCCTCGGGGGTTAAAGCAAGATACGCAGTATTTT
CASSPPRGLKQDTQYF
>TRBV24-1|NA|TRBJ1-1|NA
TGTGCCACCAGTGATCCCTTTACTGAAGCTTTCTTT
CATSDPFTEAFF
>TRBV2|NA|TRBJ1-5|NA
TGTGCCAGCAGAGAACAGGGTCAGCCCCAGCATTTT
CASREQGQPQHF
>TRBV10-3|TRBD1|TRBJ2-7|NA
TGTGCCATCAGATCCGGGACAGGGGACTACGAGCAGTACTTC
CAIRSGTGDYEQYF
>TRBV3-1/TRBV3-2|NA|TRBJ1-6|NA
TGTGCCAGCAGCCAAGACTGGTACAGGCCCCTCCACTTT
CASSQDWYRPLHF
>TRBV11-1|NA|TRBJ2-7|once
TGTGCCAGCAGCTTATTGGTGGGAGTGGCCTACGAGCAGTACTTC
CASSLLVGVAYEQYF
>TRBV19|NA|TRBJ1-4|NA
TGTGCCAGTAGTGAGACAGCAACTAATGAAAAACTGTTTTTT
CASSETATNEKLFF
>TRBV12-3/TRBV12-4|NA|TRBJ1-5|NA
TGTGCCAGCAGTTCGAATCCAGGGCCCCAGCATTTT
CASSSNPGPQHF
>TRBV7-2|TRBD2|TRBJ2-3|NA
TGTGCCAGCAGCCGGACTAGCGGAAGCCAGCCTACGCAGTATTTT
CASSRTSGSQPTQYF
>TRBV30|TRBD2|TRBJ2-3|few
TGTGCCTGGAGTGTACTGGCGGGGGGGCCAGATACGCAGTATTTT
CAWSVLAGGPDTQYF
>TRBV2|NA|TRBJ1-1|NA
TGTGCCAGCAGTGTAGGGGTGAACACTGAAGCTTTCTTT
CASSVGVNTEAFF
>TRBV9|NA|TRBJ1-2|NA
TGTGCCAGCAGCGTAGGACCGGGGAGTAACTATGGCTACACCTTC
CASSVGPGSNYGYTF
>TRBV6-5|TRBD1|TRBJ1-3|NA
TGTGCCAGCAGCAGGGGGGCGGGAGGAAACACCATATATTTT
CASSRGAGGNTIYF
>TRBV21-1|NA|TRBJ2-5|NA
TGCGCGGGACTAGCGGGAGAAGAGACCCAGTACTTC
CAGLAGEETQYF
>TRBV5-5|NA|TRBJ1-1|NA
TGTGCCAGCAGATCAACGGGGGGGAACACTGAAGCTTTCTTT
CASRSTGGNTEAFF
>TRBV28|NA|TRBJ2-2|once
TGTGCCAGCCCTGCGAACACCGGGGAGCTGTTTTTT
CASPANTGELFF
>TRBV7-2|NA|TRBJ2-1|NA
TGTGCCAGCAGCTTAGCGCTCGAACAGAGACGCAATGAGCAGTTCTTC
CASSLALEQRRNEQFF
>TRBV27|TRBD1|TRBJ1-1|NA
TGTGCCAGCAGTTTGGGGACAGGGAACACTGAAGCTTTCTTT
CASSLGTGNTEAFF
>TRBV5-1|NA|TRBJ1-1|once
TGCGCCAGCAGCCCCCCGAGGGGGACTGAAGCTTTCTTT
CASSPPRGTEAFF
>TRBV5-1|TRBD2|TRBJ2-1|NA
TGCGCCAGCAGACCCGGGACTAGCGGGAGTAATGAGCAGTTCTTC
CASRPGTSGSNEQFF
>TRBV6-2/TRBV6-3|NA|TRBJ1-1|NA
TGTGCCAGCAGTTACTCAACGGGAACTGAAGCTTTCTTT
CASSYSTGTEAFF
>TRBV30|TRBD1|TRBJ1-1|NA
TGTGCCTGGATTAGACCAGGGGGCACTGAAGCTTTCTTT
CAWIRPGGTEAFF
>TRBV27|TRBD2|TRBJ2-5|NA
TGTGCCAGCAGTTTAGCTAGCGGGGGGTACCAAGAGACCCAGTACTTC
CASSLASGGYQETQYF
>TRBV7-8|TRBD1|TRBJ2-2|NA
TGTGCCAGCAGGAGAGAACAGGGGGTGAACACCGGGGAGCTGTTTTTT
CASRREQGVNTGELFF
>TRBV11-3|TRBD2|TRBJ2-2|NA
TGTGCCAGCAGCTTAGGTAGCGGGAGATCTGGCGGGGAGCTGTTTTTT
CASSLGSGRSGGELFF
>TRBV11-2|NA|TRBJ1-2|NA
TGTGCCAGCAGCTTAGCAGGCGATGGAGGCTACACCTTC
CASSLAGDGGYTF
>TRBV19|TRBD2|TRBJ2-1|NA
TGTGCCAGTAGTATAAGGGGTAGCGGGGGGGCAGACAATGAGCAGTTCTTC
CASSIRGSGGADNEQFF
>TRBV6-5|TRBD1|TRBJ1-1|NA
TGTGCCAGCGCCGACCAGGACAGGGCTACTGAAGCTTTCTTT
CASADQDRATEAFF
>TRBV27|TRBD1|TRBJ1-5|once
TGTGCCAGCAGTTCACTGGACAGGGAGTGGGGCAATCAGCCCCAGCATTTT
CASSSLDREWGNQPQHF
>TRBV14|TRBD1|TRBJ1-2|NA
TGTGCCAGCAGCCAGGGTTGGGACAGACTAAACTATGGCTACACCTTC
CASSQGWDRLNYGYTF
>TRBV5-6|NA|TRBJ1-2|NA
TGTGCCAGCAGCGCGGACAGATCTGATGGCTACACCTTC
CASSADRSDGYTF
>TRBV24-1|TRBD1|TRBJ2-5|NA
TGTGCCACCAGTGATCTAGCCGGGACAGCATTCCAAGAGACCCAGTACTTC
CATSDLAGTAFQETQYF
>TRBV3-1/TRBV3-2|NA|TRBJ2-2|NA
TGTGCCAGCAGCCAAGGGAATCGCGGCACCGGGGAGCTGTTTTTT
CASSQGNRGTGELFF